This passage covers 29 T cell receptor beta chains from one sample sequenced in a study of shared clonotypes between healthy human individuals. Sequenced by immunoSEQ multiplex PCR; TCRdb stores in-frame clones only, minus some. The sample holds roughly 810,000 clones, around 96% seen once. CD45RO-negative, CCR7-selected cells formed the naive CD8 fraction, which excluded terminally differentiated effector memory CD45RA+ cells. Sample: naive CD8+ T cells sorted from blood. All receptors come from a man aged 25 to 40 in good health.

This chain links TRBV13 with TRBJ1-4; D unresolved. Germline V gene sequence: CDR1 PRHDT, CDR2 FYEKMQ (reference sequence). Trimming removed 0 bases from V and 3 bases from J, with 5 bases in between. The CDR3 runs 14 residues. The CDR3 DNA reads TGTGCCAGCAGCTTAGGCTTCTCTAATGAAAAACTGTTTTTT. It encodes CASSLGFSNEKLFF.

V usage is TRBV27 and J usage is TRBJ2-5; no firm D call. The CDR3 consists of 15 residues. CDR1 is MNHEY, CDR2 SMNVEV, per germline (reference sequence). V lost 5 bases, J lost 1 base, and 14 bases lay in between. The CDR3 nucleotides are TGTGCCAGCAGTCTGAAGGGAAGACCCCAAGAGACCCAGTACTTC. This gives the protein CASSLKGRPQETQYF.

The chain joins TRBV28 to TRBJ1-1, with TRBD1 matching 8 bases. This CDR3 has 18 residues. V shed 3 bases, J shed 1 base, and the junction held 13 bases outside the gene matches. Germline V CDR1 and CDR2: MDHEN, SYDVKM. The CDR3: CASSFPSTGAGENTEAFF. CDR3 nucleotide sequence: TGTGCCAGCAGTTTCCCTTCGACAGGGGCAGGGGAGAACACTGAAGCTTTCTTT.

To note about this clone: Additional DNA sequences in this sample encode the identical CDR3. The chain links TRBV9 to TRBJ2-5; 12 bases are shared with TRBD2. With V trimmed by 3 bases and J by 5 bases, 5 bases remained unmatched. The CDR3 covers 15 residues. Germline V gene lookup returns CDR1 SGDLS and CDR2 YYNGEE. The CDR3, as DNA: TGTGCCAGCAGCGAGGGACTAGCGGGTGGGGAGACCCAGTACTTC. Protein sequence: CASSEGLAGGETQYF.

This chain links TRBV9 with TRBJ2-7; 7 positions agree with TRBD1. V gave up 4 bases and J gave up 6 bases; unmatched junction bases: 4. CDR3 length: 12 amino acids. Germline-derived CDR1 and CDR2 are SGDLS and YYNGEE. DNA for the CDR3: TGTGCCAGCAGCCCCCCAGGGGGCGAGCAGTACTTC. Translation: CASSPPGGEQYF.

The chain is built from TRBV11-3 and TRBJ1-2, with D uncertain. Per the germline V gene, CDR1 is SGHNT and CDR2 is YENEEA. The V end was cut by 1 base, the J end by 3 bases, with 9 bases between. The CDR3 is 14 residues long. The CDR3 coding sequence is TGTGCCAGCAGCTTAGCCGACCCTGACTATGGCTACACCTTC. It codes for CASSLADPDYGYTF.

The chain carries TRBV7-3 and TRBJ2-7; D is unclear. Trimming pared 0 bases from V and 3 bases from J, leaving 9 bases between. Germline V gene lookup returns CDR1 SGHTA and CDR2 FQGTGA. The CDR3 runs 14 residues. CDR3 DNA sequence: TGTGCCAGCAGCTTAACTGGCATCAACTACGAGCAGTACTTC. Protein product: CASSLTGINYEQYF.

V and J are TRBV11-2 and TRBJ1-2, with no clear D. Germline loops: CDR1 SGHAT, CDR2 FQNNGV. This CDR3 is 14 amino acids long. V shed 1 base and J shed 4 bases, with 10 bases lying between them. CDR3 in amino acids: CASSLGQHGYGYTF. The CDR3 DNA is TGTGCCAGCAGCTTAGGCCAGCATGGCTATGGCTACACCTTC.

The CDR3 sequence: CASSVGVAPSTDTQYF. The CDR3 DNA reads TGTGCCAGCAGCGTAGGGGTAGCACCGAGCACAGATACGCAGTATTTT. The chain has TRBV9 and TRBJ2-3; D unresolved. Germline CDR1 SGDLS, CDR2 YYNGEE. V gave up 0 bases and J gave up 0 bases, with 11 bases separating them. The CDR3 spans 16 residues.

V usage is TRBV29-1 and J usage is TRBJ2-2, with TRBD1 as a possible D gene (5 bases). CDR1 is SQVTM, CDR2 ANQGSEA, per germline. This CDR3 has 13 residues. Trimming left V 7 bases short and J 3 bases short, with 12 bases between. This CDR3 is CSGTDSDTGELFF. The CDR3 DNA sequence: TGCAGCGGCACAGACAGCGACACCGGGGAGCTGTTTTTT.

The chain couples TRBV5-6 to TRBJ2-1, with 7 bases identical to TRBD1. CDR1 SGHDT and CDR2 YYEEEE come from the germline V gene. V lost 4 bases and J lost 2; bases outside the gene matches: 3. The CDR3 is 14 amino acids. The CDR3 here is CASSRDSPYNEQFF. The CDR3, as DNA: TGTGCCAGCAGCCGGGACAGCCCCTACAATGAGCAGTTCTTC.

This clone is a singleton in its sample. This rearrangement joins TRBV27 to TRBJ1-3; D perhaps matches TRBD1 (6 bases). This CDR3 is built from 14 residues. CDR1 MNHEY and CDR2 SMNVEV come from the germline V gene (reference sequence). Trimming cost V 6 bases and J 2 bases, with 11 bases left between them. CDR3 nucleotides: TGTGCCAGCAGCGCGGGGGGCCCTGGAAACACCATATATTTT. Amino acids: CASSAGGPGNTIYF.

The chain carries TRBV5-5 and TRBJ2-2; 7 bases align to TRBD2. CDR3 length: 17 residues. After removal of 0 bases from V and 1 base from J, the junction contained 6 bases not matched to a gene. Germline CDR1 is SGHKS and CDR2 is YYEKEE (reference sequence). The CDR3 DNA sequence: TGTGCCAGCAGCTTGGGGGCAGCGGGATTGAACACCGGGGAGCTGTTTTTT. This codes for CASSLGAAGLNTGELFF.

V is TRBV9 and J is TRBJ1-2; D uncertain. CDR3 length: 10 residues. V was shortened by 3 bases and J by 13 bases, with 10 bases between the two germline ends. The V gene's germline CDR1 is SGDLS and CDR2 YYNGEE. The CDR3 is CASSGPRFTF. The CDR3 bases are TGTGCCAGCAGCGGACCCCGTTTCACCTTC.

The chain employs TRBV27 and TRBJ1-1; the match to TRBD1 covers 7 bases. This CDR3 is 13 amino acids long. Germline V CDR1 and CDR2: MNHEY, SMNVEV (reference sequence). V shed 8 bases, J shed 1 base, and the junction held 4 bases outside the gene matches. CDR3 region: CASGQGGNTEAFF. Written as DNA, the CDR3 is TGTGCCAGCGGTCAGGGGGGGAACACTGAAGCTTTCTTT.

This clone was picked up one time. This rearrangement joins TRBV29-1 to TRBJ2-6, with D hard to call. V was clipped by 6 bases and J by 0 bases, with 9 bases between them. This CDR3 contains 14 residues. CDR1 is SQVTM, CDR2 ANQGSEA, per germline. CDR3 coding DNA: TGCAGCGTGGCTGACACCTCTGGGGCCAACGTCCTGACTTTC. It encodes CSVADTSGANVLTF. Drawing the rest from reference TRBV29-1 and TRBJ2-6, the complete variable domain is SAVISQKPSRDICQRGTSLTIQCQVDSQVTMMFWYRQQPGQSLTLIATANQGSEATYESGFVIDKFPISRPNLTFSTLTVSNMSPEDSSIYLCSVADTSGANVLTFGAGSRLTVL.

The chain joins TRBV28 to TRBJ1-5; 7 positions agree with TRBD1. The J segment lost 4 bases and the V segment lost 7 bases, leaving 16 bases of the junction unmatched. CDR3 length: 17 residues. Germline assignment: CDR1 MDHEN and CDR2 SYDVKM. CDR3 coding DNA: TGTGCCAGCAACTTGGGGACAGATCCGTCCATAAATCAGCCCCAGCATTTT. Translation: CASNLGTDPSINQPQHF. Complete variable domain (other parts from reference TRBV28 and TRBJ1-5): DVKVTQSSRYLVKRTGEKVFLECVQDMDHENMFWYRQDPGLGLRLIYFSYDVKMKEKGDIPEGYSVSREKKERFSLILESASTNQTSMYLCASNLGTDPSINQPQHFGDGTRLSIL.

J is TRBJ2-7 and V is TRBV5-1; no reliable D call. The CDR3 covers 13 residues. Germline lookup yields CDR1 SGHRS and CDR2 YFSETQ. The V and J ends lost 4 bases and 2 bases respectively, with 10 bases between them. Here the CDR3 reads CASSPVNPYEQYF. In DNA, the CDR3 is TGCGCCAGCAGCCCGGTCAACCCCTACGAGCAGTACTTC.

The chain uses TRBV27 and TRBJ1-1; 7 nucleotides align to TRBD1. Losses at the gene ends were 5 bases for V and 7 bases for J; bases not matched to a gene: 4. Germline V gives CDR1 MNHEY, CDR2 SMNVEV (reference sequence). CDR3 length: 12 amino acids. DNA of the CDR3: TGTGCCAGCAGTAGCCGGGACAGTGAAGCTTTCTTT. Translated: CASSSRDSEAFF.

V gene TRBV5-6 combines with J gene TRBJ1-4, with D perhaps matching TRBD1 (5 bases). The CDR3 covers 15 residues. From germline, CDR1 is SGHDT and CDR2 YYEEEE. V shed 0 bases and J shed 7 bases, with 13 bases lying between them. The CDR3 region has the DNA TGTGCCAGCAGCTTGGCAGGCAGGGATGGTGAAAAACTGTTTTTT. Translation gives CASSLAGRDGEKLFF.

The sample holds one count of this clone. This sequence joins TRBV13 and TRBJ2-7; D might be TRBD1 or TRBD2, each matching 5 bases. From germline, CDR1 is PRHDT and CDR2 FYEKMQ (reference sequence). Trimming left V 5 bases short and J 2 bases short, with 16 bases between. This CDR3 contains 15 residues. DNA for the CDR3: TGTGCCAGCAGCCGTGCCGGGACCGAAGCCTACGAGCAGTACTTC. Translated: CASSRAGTEAYEQYF. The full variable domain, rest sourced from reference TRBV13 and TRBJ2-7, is AAGVIQSPRHLIKEKRETATLKCYPIPRHDTVYWYQQGPGQDPQFLISFYEKMQSDKGSIPDRFSAQQFSDYHSELNMSSLELGDSALYFCASSRAGTEAYEQYFGPGTRLTVT.

CDR3 residues: CASSLTGSGNEQFF. Written as DNA, the CDR3 is TGTGCCAGCAGCTTAACCGGGAGTGGGAATGAGCAGTTCTTC. The V call is TRBV13, the J call TRBJ2-1, with a possible D match to TRBD2 (6 bases). Germline assignment: CDR1 PRHDT and CDR2 FYEKMQ (reference sequence). This CDR3 has 14 amino acids. Trimming pared 2 bases from V and 7 bases from J, leaving 12 bases between. The whole variable domain, filled in from reference TRBV13 and TRBJ2-1, reads AAGVIQSPRHLIKEKRETATLKCYPIPRHDTVYWYQQGPGQDPQFLISFYEKMQSDKGSIPDRFSAQQFSDYHSELNMSSLELGDSALYFCASSLTGSGNEQFFGPGTRLTVL.

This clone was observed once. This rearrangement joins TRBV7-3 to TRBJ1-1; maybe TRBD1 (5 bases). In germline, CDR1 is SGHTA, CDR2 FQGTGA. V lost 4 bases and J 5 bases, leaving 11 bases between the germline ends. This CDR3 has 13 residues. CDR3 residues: CASSSKGLTEAFF. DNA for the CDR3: TGTGCCAGCAGCTCTAAGGGGTTGACTGAAGCTTTCTTT.

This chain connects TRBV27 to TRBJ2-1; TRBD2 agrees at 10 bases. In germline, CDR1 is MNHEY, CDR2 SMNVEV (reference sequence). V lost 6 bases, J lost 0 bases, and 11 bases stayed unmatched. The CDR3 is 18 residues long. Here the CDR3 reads CASRLIRQREGSYNEQFF. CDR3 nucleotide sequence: TGTGCCAGCAGATTGATTCGACAGCGGGAGGGCTCCTACAATGAGCAGTTCTTC.

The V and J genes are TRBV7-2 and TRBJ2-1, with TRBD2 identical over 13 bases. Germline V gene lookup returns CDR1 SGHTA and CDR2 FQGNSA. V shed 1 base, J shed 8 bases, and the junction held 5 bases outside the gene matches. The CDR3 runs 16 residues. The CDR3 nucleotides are TGTGCCAGCAGCTTAGAACTAGCGGGAGGGACGGATGAGCAGTTCTTC. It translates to CASSLELAGGTDEQFF.

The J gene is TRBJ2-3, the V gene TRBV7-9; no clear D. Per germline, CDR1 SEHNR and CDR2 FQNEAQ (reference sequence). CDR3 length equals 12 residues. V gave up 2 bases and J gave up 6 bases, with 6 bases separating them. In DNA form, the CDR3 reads TGTGCCAGCAGCTTATTGATCGATACGCAGTATTTT. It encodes CASSLLIDTQYF.

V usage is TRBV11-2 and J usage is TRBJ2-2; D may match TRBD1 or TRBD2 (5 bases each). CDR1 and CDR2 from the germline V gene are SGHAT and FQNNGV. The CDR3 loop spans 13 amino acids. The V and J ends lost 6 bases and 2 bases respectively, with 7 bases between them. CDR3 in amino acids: CASRGENTGELFF. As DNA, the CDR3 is TGTGCCAGCAGGGGGGAAAACACCGGGGAGCTGTTTTTT.

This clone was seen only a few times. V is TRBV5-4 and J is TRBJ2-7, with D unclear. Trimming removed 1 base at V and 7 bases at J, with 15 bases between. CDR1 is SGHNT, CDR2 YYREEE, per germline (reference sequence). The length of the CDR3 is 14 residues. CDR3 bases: TGTGCCAGCAGCTTGCTCTTAGAACCGAGAGAGCAGTACTTC. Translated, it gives CASSLLLEPREQYF.

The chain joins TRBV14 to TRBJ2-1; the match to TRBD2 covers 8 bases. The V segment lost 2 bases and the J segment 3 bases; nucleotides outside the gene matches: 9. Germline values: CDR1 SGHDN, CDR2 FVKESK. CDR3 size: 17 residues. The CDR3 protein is CASSQRPDTSGYNEQFF. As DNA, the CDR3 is TGTGCCAGCAGCCAACGTCCCGACACTAGCGGCTACAATGAGCAGTTCTTC.